Sequencing of this T cell receptor (beta chain) was carried out in a study of breast tumors, draining lymph nodes, adjacent tissues. Study-level points and caveats: Data fit most tumor T cells coming from lymph node, expanding in tumor. Luminal-like breast cancer showed significantly greater tumor-nontumor repertoire similarity than basal-like breast cancer did. Tumor TCR diversity was below lymph nodes but above nontumor tissue. The lymph node origin of tumor T cells was framed as consistent with a hypothesis, not demonstrated.

Trimming left V 3 bases short and J 8 bases short, with 19 bases between. There are 16 residues in the CDR3. Germline assignment: CDR1 ENHRY and CDR2 SYGVKD. Comments on this clonotype: As yet, its antigen is unknown.

The lymph nodes were axillary draining lymph nodes from breast cancer patients. Each CDR3 protein gets one entry after TCRdb re-called the multiplex PCR reads with MiXCR. The data contain about 270,000 distinct CDR3 sequences, over 30% of them seen just once; the ten biggest clones take up over 0.95%. Specimen: axillary lymph node tissue. The chain couples TRBV10-3 to TRBJ2-2; D ambiguous. The origin of this receptor is a female donor with breast cancer. Some clones in this sample may be carry-over from other donors' samples. The CDR3 loop reads CAISDRVIRAGGELFF. The CDR3 DNA is TGTGCCATCAGTGACCGAGTTATTCGGGCCGGGGGGGAGCTGTTTTTT.